These 12 T cell receptor beta chains share one sample of origin, sequenced in a study of blood T cell repertoires in COVID-19. Profiled with immunoSEQ multiplex PCR; TCRdb holds only in-frame clones, not every one. In the table there are over 450,000 clones, approximately 91% of which are singletons. Sequencing used peripheral blood. These receptors were obtained from a woman aged 50 to 65 with COVID-19, enrolled during active disease.

CDR3 in DNA: TGTGCCAGCAGTTTATGGCAGGGGAATTCACCCCTCCACTTT. Its protein product is CASSLWQGNSPLHF. The chain uses TRBV28 and TRBJ1-6, with D maybe TRBD1 (6 bases). Germline V CDR1 and CDR2: MDHEN, SYDVKM. Deletions cut 0 bases from V and 7 bases from J, with 7 bases between. The length of the CDR3 is 14 residues.

The chain joins TRBV28 to TRBJ2-2, with D maybe TRBD1 (6 bases). The CDR3 length is 15 residues. Trimming took 3 bases from V and 4 from J, leaving 12 bases between them. CDR1 is MDHEN and CDR2 is SYDVKM in the germline V gene. This CDR3 is CASSFQGGGTGELFF. In DNA, the CDR3 is TGTGCCAGCAGTTTCCAAGGGGGTGGCACCGGGGAGCTGTTTTTT.

The genes are TRBV18 and TRBJ2-7, with D perhaps matching TRBD1 (5 bases). V lost 3 bases, J lost 5 bases, and 14 bases lay in between. The CDR3 consists of 14 residues. CDR1 KGHSH and CDR2 LQKENI come from the germline V gene. The CDR3 DNA reads TGTGCCAGCTCACCGAGTAAGGGGTTAGACGAGCAGTACTTC. It specifies CASSPSKGLDEQYF.

J is TRBJ1-6 and V is TRBV6-5; D is unresolved. CDR3 length: 16 residues. Trimming took 2 bases from V and 9 from J, leaving 17 bases between them. Germline CDR1 is MNHEY and CDR2 is SVGAGI. The CDR3 DNA sequence: TGTGCCAGCAGTTACGGTCGGCAGCGCGGTGGTTCACCCCTCCACTTT. As protein: CASSYGRQRGGSPLHF.

The rearrangement uses TRBV5-4 and TRBJ2-3; TRBD2 matches at 11 bases. Germline CDR1 is SGHNT and CDR2 is YYREEE (reference sequence). This CDR3 has 17 residues. V lost 0 bases and J lost 0; bases outside the gene matches: 3. The CDR3: CASSLGLAGLSTDTQYF. DNA for the CDR3: TGTGCCAGCAGCTTGGGACTAGCGGGACTTAGCACAGATACGCAGTATTTT.

This chain joins TRBV2 and TRBJ1-1; weak D call: TRBD1 (6 bases). V shed 0 bases and J shed 3 bases, with 14 bases lying between them. The germline V gene encodes CDR1 SNHLY and CDR2 FYNNEI. This CDR3 comprises 16 residues. The CDR3 sequence: CASSEASQGQDTEAFF. DNA for the CDR3: TGTGCCAGCAGTGAAGCGTCACAGGGTCAGGACACTGAAGCTTTCTTT.

The chain carries TRBV6-6 and TRBJ1-1, with D perhaps matching TRBD1 (5 bases). CDR1 and CDR2 from the germline V gene are MNHNY and SVGAGI (reference sequence). With 5 bases removed from V and 10 bases from J, the gap between germline ends came to 26 bases. This CDR3 contains 16 residues. Here the CDR3 DNA reads TGTGCCAGCAGTCGAACGGGAGGGGCGGTTGGGTGGCGAGCTTTCTTT. Protein: CASSRTGGAVGWRAFF.

J is TRBJ1-6 and V is TRBV27, with D unresolved. CDR3 size: 13 residues. Germline CDR1 and CDR2: MNHEY and SMNVEV (reference sequence). V lost 2 bases, J lost 5 bases, and 4 bases lay in between. The CDR3 is CASSLPDNSPLHF. DNA for the CDR3: TGTGCCAGCAGTTTACCCGATAATTCACCCCTCCACTTT.

The chain employs TRBV5-1 and TRBJ1-2; the D gene is possibly TRBD1 (6 bases). The germline gives CDR1 SGHRS, CDR2 YFSETQ. The germline V and J ends were trimmed by 0 bases and 5 bases, with 11 bases remaining between them. This CDR3 has 14 residues. The CDR3 loop is CASSLEPGEYGYTF. CDR3 coding DNA: TGCGCCAGCAGCTTGGAGCCAGGGGAGTATGGCTACACCTTC.

The genes are TRBV5-1 and TRBJ1-4; no clear D. With 0 bases removed from V and 5 bases from J, the gap between germline ends came to 8 bases. This CDR3 has 14 residues. Looked up from germline, CDR1 is SGHRS and CDR2 is YFSETQ. DNA for the CDR3: TGCGCCAGCAGCTTGGCGGGGTCCAATGAAAAACTGTTTTTT. Translated: CASSLAGSNEKLFF.

The rearrangement joins TRBV24-1 to TRBJ1-6, with TRBD1 matching 9 bases. J gave up 10 bases and V 3 bases, and 3 bases lay outside the gene matches. CDR3 size: 14 residues. CDR1 is KGHDR and CDR2 is SFDVKD in the germline V gene. CDR3 bases: TGTGCCACCAGTGATCCCGACAGGGGGTCACCCCTCCACTTT. This codes for CATSDPDRGSPLHF.

This clone was counted once. The rearrangement links TRBV29-1 to TRBJ2-7, with 9 bases lining up with TRBD1. Germline V lookup: CDR1 SQVTM, CDR2 ANQGSEA. Unmatched junction bases numbered 12, after V lost 6 bases and J lost 6 bases. This CDR3 region has 14 residues. The CDR3 is CSVLGDRELCEQYF. The CDR3 DNA reads as TGCAGCGTCCTCGGGGACAGGGAGTTATGCGAGCAGTACTTC.